The source of this TCR beta chain is a study of OX40 agonist ivuxolimab in advanced cancers. Study details: Ivuxolimab was delivered to patients intravenously every 2 weeks at doses spanning 0.01 to 10 mg/kg. Of mixed ages from about 20 to 90 and averaging 60 years, the group was 65% to 85% male.

Autoimmune disease history or systemic immunosuppression led to patients being barred. Blood specimens came from baseline, cycle 4 day 1, and cycle 7 day 1. J lost 7 bases, V lost 4 bases, and 2 bases had no gene match. This CDR3 contains 13 residues. Germline assignment: CDR1 SGHRS and CDR2 YFSETQ. Here immunoSEQ multiplex PCR was the method, and the copy in TCRdb shows in-frame clones only, minus some. The sample consists of some 74,000 clones, about 85% of them appearing once. The sequencing used CD4+ or CD8+ T cells sorted from blood, collected in a trial of the OX40 agonist ivuxolimab. The rearrangement links TRBV5-1 to TRBJ1-3; TRBD1 aligns across 10 bases. The source of this sequence is an adult with an advanced solid tumor such as melanoma, head and neck, liver or kidney cancer. The CDR3 loop is CASSVDRGNTIYF. DNA of the CDR3: TGCGCCAGCAGCGTGGACAGGGGGAACACCATATATTTT. Variable domain in full (rest from reference TRBV5-1 and TRBJ1-3): KAGVTQTPRYLIKTRGQQVTLSCSPISGHRSVSWYQQTPGQGLQFLFEYFSETQRNKGNFPGRFSGRQFSNSRSEMNVSTLELGDSALYLCASSVDRGNTIYFGEGSWLTVV.